Below are 28 T cell receptor beta chains sequenced from a single sample in a study of T cell responses to AZD1222 COVID-19 vaccine. Here immunoSEQ multiplex PCR was the method, and the copy in TCRdb shows in-frame clones only, minus some. The repertoire consists of roughly 53,000 clones, with about 88% occurring once and the leading ten covering around 27%. Material: peripheral blood, obtained on day 0 of AZD1222 vaccination. The receptors shown here come from an adult in good health.

This clone was counted between two and nine times. The gene calls are TRBV29-1 and TRBJ1-4; the D gene is possibly TRBD1 (5 bases). V lost 6 bases, J lost 0 bases, and 14 bases lay in between. The germline CDR1 and CDR2 sequences are SQVTM and ANQGSEA. The CDR3 has 15 residues. The CDR3 bases are TGCAGCGTCAGGGCCGTCTCTGCAACTAATGAAAAACTGTTTTTT. This sequence encodes CSVRAVSATNEKLFF. The variable domain in full, with the rest retrieved from reference TRBV29-1 and TRBJ1-4, is SAVISQKPSRDICQRGTSLTIQCQVDSQVTMMFWYRQQPGQSLTLIATANQGSEATYESGFVIDKFPISRPNLTFSTLTVSNMSPEDSSIYLCSVRAVSATNEKLFFGSGTQLSVL.

This chain uses TRBV27 with TRBJ2-1; D is ambiguous. The CDR3 has 17 amino acids. CDR1 and CDR2 (germline): MNHEY, SMNVEV (reference sequence). Between the trimmed V and J ends, which lost 2 bases and 0 bases, there was a span of 14 bases. CDR3 protein: CASSLNRWGSSYNEQFF. The CDR3 DNA follows: TGTGCCAGCAGTTTAAACCGCTGGGGAAGCTCCTACAATGAGCAGTTCTTC.

The chain is built from TRBV30 and TRBJ2-5, with TRBD1 as a possible D gene (5 bases). From germline, CDR1 is GTSNPN and CDR2 SVGIG (reference sequence). V was pared by 4 bases and J by 4 bases, with 7 bases between. The CDR3 is 11 amino acids. The CDR3 bases are TGTGCCTGGACAGGGTCAGAGACCCAGTACTTC. It yields the protein CAWTGSETQYF.

The chain combines TRBV19 with TRBJ1-3; D is unclear. V lost 3 bases and J lost 1, with 10 bases in between. This CDR3 contains 15 residues. Germline V gene data show CDR1 as LNHDA and CDR2 as SQIVND (reference sequence). CDR3 sequence: CASSISAESGNTIYF. DNA for the CDR3: TGTGCCAGTAGTATCTCGGCAGAGTCTGGAAACACCATATATTTT.

The rearrangement uses TRBV7-8 and TRBJ1-5; weak D call: TRBD1 (5 bases). V was pared by 5 bases and J by 2 bases, with 16 bases between. The CDR3 is made up of 16 amino acids. Germline V lookup: CDR1 SGHVS, CDR2 FQNEAQ. The CDR3 spells CASSPDVPRGNQPQHF. CDR3 sequence (DNA): TGTGCCAGCAGCCCGGACGTGCCCAGGGGCAATCAGCCCCAGCATTTT.

Here the CDR3 reads CASSLLSGTGNYEQYF. CDR3 bases: TGTGCCAGCAGTTTACTCTCCGGGACAGGGAACTACGAGCAGTACTTC. V and J are TRBV27 and TRBJ2-7; 9 bases map to TRBD1. This CDR3 is built from 16 residues. Germline CDR1 and CDR2: MNHEY and SMNVEV (reference sequence). V gave up 2 bases and J gave up 3 bases; unmatched junction bases: 8.

The chain uses TRBV11-2 and TRBJ1-1; perhaps TRBD1 as D (5 bases). Per the germline V gene, CDR1 is SGHAT and CDR2 is FQNNGV. The CDR3 is 16 residues long. Trimming pared 5 bases from V and 0 bases from J, leaving 16 bases between. The CDR3 bases are TGTGCCAGCAGCCCTGTGCGGGGCCAACTGAACACTGAAGCTTTCTTT. It encodes CASSPVRGQLNTEAFF. Full variable domain (rest looked up from reference TRBV11-2 and TRBJ1-1): EAGVAQSPRYKIIEKRQSVAFWCNPISGHATLYWYQQILGQGPKLLIQFQNNGVVDDSQLPKDRFSAERLKGVDSTLKIQPAKLEDSAVYLCASSPVRGQLNTEAFFGQGTRLTVV.

The J gene is TRBJ1-5, the V gene TRBV6-2 or TRBV6-3; no firm D call. The CDR3 sequence is 14 residues long. Germline V gives CDR1 MNHEY, CDR2 SVGEGT. V was shortened by 3 bases and J by 0 bases, with 6 bases between the two germline ends. CDR3 DNA: TGTGCCAGCAGTTATGTGAATAGCAATCAGCCCCAGCATTTT. It specifies CASSYVNSNQPQHF.

The chain recombines TRBV6-4 with TRBJ1-6, with 11 bases fitting TRBD1. V was clipped by 3 bases and J by 9 bases; unmatched bases: 1. The germline gives CDR1 MRHNA, CDR2 SNTAGT. The CDR3 is 14 amino acids. This CDR3 reads CASSEGQGASPLHF. In nucleotides, the CDR3 is TGTGCCAGCAGTGAAGGACAGGGGGCTTCACCCCTCCACTTT.

This rearrangement joins TRBV3-1 (or the pseudogene TRBV3-2) to TRBJ2-7; weak D call: TRBD2 (5 bases). Trimming removed 4 bases at V and 2 bases at J, with 9 bases between. This CDR3 has 13 residues. The germline V gene encodes CDR1 LGHDT and CDR2 YNNKEL (reference sequence). The chain's CDR3 is CASSPPGAYEQYF. CDR3 in DNA: TGTGCCAGCAGCCCACCCGGGGCCTACGAGCAGTACTTC.

This sequence joins TRBV6-4 and TRBJ1-5; tentative D call: TRBD1 (6 bases). The V end lost 6 bases, the J end lost 0 bases, and 12 bases lay between the germline ends. The CDR3 loop spans 15 amino acids. Germline V gene lookup returns CDR1 MRHNA and CDR2 SNTAGT. CDR3 sequence: CASRPSGHSNQPQHF. In nucleotides, the CDR3 is TGTGCCAGCAGACCCTCGGGACATAGCAATCAGCCCCAGCATTTT.

CDR3 nucleotides: TGCGCCAGCAGCTACTTAATGACGGGGGATGTAGGTTCACCCCTCCACTTT. It yields the protein CASSYLMTGDVGSPLHF. The V gene is TRBV4-1, the J gene TRBJ1-6, with a possible D match to TRBD1 (5 bases). This CDR3 region has 17 residues. The germline gives CDR1 MGHRA, CDR2 YSYEKL. V dropped 5 bases and J dropped 9 bases, with 23 bases sitting between them.

This clone was counted a single time. The chain joins TRBV2 to TRBJ1-2, with 7 positions matching TRBD1. With V trimmed by 7 bases and J by 4 bases, 9 bases remained unmatched. Germline V lookup: CDR1 SNHLY, CDR2 FYNNEI. CDR3 length: 14 amino acids. The CDR3 reads CASNTLGQSYGYTF. The CDR3, as DNA: TGTGCCAGCAACACCCTGGGACAGAGCTATGGCTACACCTTC.

The chain uses TRBV2 and TRBJ2-1; D is ambiguous. The CDR3 contains 14 residues. Germline V gene data show CDR1 as SNHLY and CDR2 as FYNNEI. Trimming removed 0 bases from V and 6 bases from J, with 9 bases in between. DNA of the CDR3: TGTGCCAGCAGTGAAGCGCTGACAATCAATGAGCAGTTCTTC. Protein sequence: CASSEALTINEQFF.

This chain connects TRBV14 to TRBJ2-1; 10 bases match TRBD2. In germline, CDR1 is SGHDN, CDR2 FVKESK. This CDR3 is built from 18 residues. The trim removed 0 bases at V and 4 bases at J, leaving 9 bases unmatched. CDR3 sequence (DNA): TGTGCCAGCAGCCAAGAGGGCTGGACTAGCGGAGCTTACAATGAGCAGTTCTTC. This gives the protein CASSQEGWTSGAYNEQFF.

This chain connects TRBV7-9 to TRBJ1-4; no clear D gene. This CDR3 has 11 amino acids. Deletions cut 3 bases from V and 8 bases from J, with 4 bases between. Germline values: CDR1 SEHNR, CDR2 FQNEAQ (reference sequence). This chain's CDR3 is CASSFSEKLFF. The DNA for the CDR3 is TGTGCCAGCAGCTTTTCAGAAAAACTGTTTTTT.

The rearrangement links TRBV7-2 to TRBJ2-7; D ambiguous. Trimming left V 1 base short and J 0 bases short, with 7 bases between. The CDR3 totals 14 residues. The germline V gene has CDR1 SGHTA and CDR2 FQGNSA. The CDR3 region has the DNA TGTGCCAGCAGCTTAGATCCCCTCTCCTACGAGCAGTACTTC. Translation: CASSLDPLSYEQYF.

The chain employs TRBV10-3 and TRBJ2-5; 9 positions match TRBD1. Germline CDR1 and CDR2: ENHRY and SYGVKD. The V gene end was trimmed by 7 bases and the J gene end by 6 bases; junction bases not matched to a gene: 9. The CDR3 is 14 residues long. Written as DNA, the CDR3 is TGTGCCATCAAGCCTGGGACAGGGAGGCAGACCCAGTACTTC. As protein: CAIKPGTGRQTQYF.

This chain uses TRBV11-2 with TRBJ1-4; D is perhaps TRBD1 (6 bases). V was cut by 3 bases and J by 3 bases, with 11 bases left in between. The CDR3 has 15 residues. Germline CDR1 reads SGHAT; CDR2 reads FQNNGV. The CDR3 protein is CASSLRGTPNEKLFF. In DNA, the CDR3 is TGTGCCAGCAGCTTGCGAGGGACACCTAATGAAAAACTGTTTTTT. Together with reference TRBV11-2 and TRBJ1-4, the CDR3 gives the full variable domain: EAGVAQSPRYKIIEKRQSVAFWCNPISGHATLYWYQQILGQGPKLLIQFQNNGVVDDSQLPKDRFSAERLKGVDSTLKIQPAKLEDSAVYLCASSLRGTPNEKLFFGSGTQLSVL.

The chain employs TRBV5-8 and TRBJ1-5, with 9 positions matching TRBD1. The germline V gene has CDR1 SGHTS and CDR2 YDEGEE. The CDR3 covers 15 residues. V lost 4 bases to trimming and J lost 1 base; unmatched junction nucleotides: 3. CDR3 in DNA: TGTGCCAGCAGCCGGACAGGGGCAAGCAATCAGCCCCAGCATTTT. Encoded protein: CASSRTGASNQPQHF.

V and J are TRBV7-9 and TRBJ2-3, with 10 bases matching TRBD1. This CDR3 has 14 residues. Germline assignment: CDR1 SEHNR and CDR2 FQNEAQ (reference sequence). With 4 bases clipped from V and 4 bases from J, the junction kept 2 bases outside the gene matches. Here the CDR3 reads CASSYGTGADTQYF. DNA for the CDR3: TGTGCCAGCAGCTACGGGACAGGGGCAGATACGCAGTATTTT.

The DNA for the CDR3 is TGTGCCAGTACCCCCCTTAGGGACGGCAATGAGCAGTTCTTC. Translating gives CASTPLRDGNEQFF. V usage is TRBV19 and J usage is TRBJ2-1; either TRBD1 or TRBD2 may supply D (5 bases each). Germline CDR1 and CDR2: LNHDA and SQIVND (reference sequence). CDR3 length: 14 residues. V lost 7 bases and J lost 6, with 16 bases in between.

V gene TRBV7-9 combines with J gene TRBJ1-2, with a possible D match to TRBD1 (5 bases). The ends were cut back, 0 bases at V and 4 bases at J, with 21 bases in the middle. Per the germline V gene, CDR1 is SEHNR and CDR2 is FQNEAQ (reference sequence). This CDR3 comprises 18 residues. The chain's CDR3 is CASSLASDLRDPGYGYTF. For the CDR3, the DNA is TGTGCCAGCAGCTTAGCTAGCGACCTCAGGGACCCGGGCTATGGCTACACCTTC.

The rearrangement joins TRBV5-4 to TRBJ1-5; D is perhaps TRBD1 (5 bases). The CDR3 has 16 residues. V was cut by 0 bases and J by 5 bases, with 15 bases left in between. CDR1 and CDR2 from the germline V gene are SGHNT and YYREEE (reference sequence). The CDR3 loop reads CASSLGGTARDQPQHF. The CDR3, as DNA: TGTGCCAGCAGCTTGGGTGGGACTGCCCGCGATCAGCCCCAGCATTTT.

CDR3 loop: CASSLRPGTSGSRDNEQFF. DNA of the CDR3: TGTGCCAGCAGCTTAAGGCCGGGGACTAGCGGGAGCAGGGACAATGAGCAGTTCTTC. This chain joins TRBV7-2 and TRBJ2-1; 14 nucleotides align to TRBD2. This CDR3 spans 19 amino acids. In germline, CDR1 is SGHTA, CDR2 FQGNSA. Unmatched junction bases numbered 11, after V lost 2 bases and J lost 5 bases.

The chain employs TRBV5-8 and TRBJ2-1; weak D call: TRBD2 (7 bases). The germline V gene encodes CDR1 SGHTS and CDR2 YDEGEE. The V end lost 1 base, the J end lost 10 bases, and 12 bases lay between the germline ends. The CDR3 runs 13 residues. CDR3 in amino acids: CASSLFGGGEQFF. The DNA for the CDR3 is TGTGCCAGCAGCTTGTTCGGCGGGGGCGAGCAGTTCTTC.

V is TRBV30 and J is TRBJ2-4; D gene ambiguous. Germline-derived CDR1 and CDR2 are GTSNPN and SVGIG (reference sequence). V was cut by 1 base and J by 13 bases, with 5 bases left in between. CDR3 length equals 9 residues. In DNA, the CDR3 is TGTGCCTGGAGTGCTTCCCAGTACTTC. The encoded protein is CAWSASQYF.

The V gene is TRBV6-5, the J gene TRBJ2-2; no clear D. Germline CDR1 and CDR2: MNHEY and SVGAGI. The CDR3 has 16 amino acids. Trimming left V 2 bases short and J 1 base short, with 11 bases between. CDR3 region: CASSYGYLLNTGELFF. The CDR3 DNA follows: TGTGCCAGCAGTTACGGATATTTACTGAACACCGGGGAGCTGTTTTTT.